This T cell receptor (beta chain) is from a study of OX40 agonist ivuxolimab in advanced cancers. Whole-study context: Dosing consisted of intravenous ivuxolimab at 0.01 to 10 mg/kg every 2 weeks.

CDR1 and CDR2 from the germline V gene are SEHNR and FQNEAQ (reference sequence). The CDR3 is 15 residues long. The V and J ends lost 1 base and 0 bases respectively, with 7 bases between them. With autoimmune disease history or systemic immunosuppression, patients were excluded. About this clone itself: Its target is not known.

The study, taken as a whole, reports: CD8+ T cells were the subset that, on average, had more expanded clones than CD4+. Several nonresponders also turned out to have low normalized T-cell clonal expansion.

Libraries were prepared by immunoSEQ multiplex PCR; TCRdb keeps only in-frame clonotypes and omits some of them. This sample has about 96,000 clones; roughly 87% occur once, and the top ten carry around 1.5%. The sample in question was CD4+ or CD8+ T cells sorted from blood, obtained in a trial of the OX40 agonist ivuxolimab. The TCR originated in an adult with an advanced solid tumor such as melanoma, head and neck, liver or kidney cancer. The genes are TRBV7-9 and TRBJ1-3; unclear D gene. CDR3 bases: TGTGCCAGCAGCTTAGTGTACAGCTCTGGAAACACCATATATTTT. Amino acid sequence: CASSLVYSSGNTIYF.